This TCR beta chain was profiled in a study of beta chain features in type 1 diabetes. Study-level background: All samples combined gave roughly 100,000,000 sorted cells for examination.

Every bit of the isolated RNA underwent reverse transcription, so sequencing read expressed TCRB transcripts. TCRdb keeps only in-frame clones here, not all; method: immunoSEQ multiplex PCR. Of about 640,000 clones listed, over 10% are singletons. Study-wide points: Any HLA-type effect on TCRB rearrangement remained unresolved here. Significant though moderate, a shortening of TCRB CDR3s appeared in all four CD4+ subsets of Type 1 diabetes patients. In comparison with healthy donors, patients had naive, central memory and Treg TCRB repertoires that appeared more similar. For type 1 diabetes patients, VDJ junctions showed fewer insertions and more deletions.

This clone was detected a few times. The antigen is undetermined. Germline V gene lookup returns CDR1 SQVTM and CDR2 ANQGSEA. Trimming took off 4 bases at V and 6 bases at J, with 18 bases between the two ends. The CDR3 is made up of 14 amino acids. The chain recombines TRBV29-1 with TRBJ2-5; D is perhaps TRBD1 (6 bases). This clonotype originated in a man aged 30-40 years with type 1 diabetes. Sample: naive CD4+ T cells from blood. The CDR3, as DNA: TGCAGCGTTGTAGTCTCTGGGGGCCTCCAGACCCAGTACTTC. Translation: CSVVVSGGLQTQYF.